This TCR beta chain was identified in a study of blood T cell repertoires in COVID-19. Using immunoSEQ multiplex PCR, the repertoire was profiled, and TCRdb retains in-frame clones only, with some absent. The repertoire holds approximately 180,000 clones, with around 90% as singletons. Regarding this clone: Other nucleotide sequences from this sample produce the same CDR3.

The sequence derives from a man aged 60 to 75 with active or convalescent COVID-19. The sequenced sample consisted of peripheral blood.

For the CDR3, the DNA is TGTGCCAGTGGACAGGGTTATGGCTACACCTTC. Its protein is CASGQGYGYTF. The genes are TRBV6-5 and TRBJ1-2; TRBD1 matches 8 bases. The CDR3 sequence is 11 residues long. The germline V gene has CDR1 MNHEY and CDR2 SVGAGI. V was pared by 9 bases and J by 5 bases, with 2 bases of the junction left unmatched.